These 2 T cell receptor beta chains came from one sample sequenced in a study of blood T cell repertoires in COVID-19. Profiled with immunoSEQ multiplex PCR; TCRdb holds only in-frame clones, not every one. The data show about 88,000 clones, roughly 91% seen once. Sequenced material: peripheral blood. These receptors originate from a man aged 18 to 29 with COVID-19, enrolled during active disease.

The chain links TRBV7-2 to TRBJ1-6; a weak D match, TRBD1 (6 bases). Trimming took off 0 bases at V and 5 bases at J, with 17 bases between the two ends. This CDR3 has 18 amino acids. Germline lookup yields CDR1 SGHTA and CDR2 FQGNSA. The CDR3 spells CASSLARQEHSNNSPLHF. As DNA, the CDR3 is TGTGCCAGCAGCTTAGCCAGACAGGAGCACTCAAATAATTCACCCCTCCACTTT.

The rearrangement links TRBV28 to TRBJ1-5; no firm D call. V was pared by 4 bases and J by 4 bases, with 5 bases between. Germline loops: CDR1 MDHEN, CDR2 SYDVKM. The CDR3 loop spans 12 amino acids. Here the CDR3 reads CASSSPNQPQHF. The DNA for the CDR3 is TGTGCCAGCAGTTCCCCTAATCAGCCCCAGCATTTT.